This T cell receptor beta chain was observed in a study of blood T cell repertoires in COVID-19. The V and J ends lost 2 bases and 0 bases, in that order; junction bases with no gene match: 2. The germline gives CDR1 SGHVS, CDR2 FQNEAQ. The CDR3 has 16 amino acids. The protocol was immunoSEQ multiplex PCR, while the TCRdb copy is restricted to in-frame clones and leaves out a portion. The data show 300,000 to 350,000 clones, around nine tenths seen once. Source material: PBMCs or T cells enriched from blood (not recorded which). The sequence derives from a man aged 30 to 45 who had recovered from COVID-19. This chain uses TRBV7-8 with TRBJ2-2, with 8 bases fitting TRBD2. As DNA, the CDR3 is TGTGCCAGCAGCTTACGGACTAGCTCGAACACCGGGGAGCTGTTTTTT. Translation gives CASSLRTSSNTGELFF.